This T cell receptor beta chain was retrieved from a study of blood T cell repertoires in COVID-19 (dated by TCRdb to the early 2020s). Looking at the study overall: The collaborator samples originated in the United States, Italy and Spain and spanned the acute and convalescent phases of COVID-19. The prospective study material was composed of cDNA or gDNA derived from T cells, B-cell-depleted T cells, or PBMCs. The dataset comprised deeply sampled blood TCRbeta repertoires from subjects exposed to, actively infected with, or recovered from COVID-19. A freely available public database, intended as a resource for researchers studying the immune response to SARS-CoV-2, is where the repertoires were released. Samples were obtained from the ongoing ImmuneRACE study (first 160 participants) and from roughly 1,300 subjects provided by 6 global collaborators. Nearly every sample came with metadata listing a de-identified subject ID, COVID-19 status, age in years and sex. Where available, HLA class I and class II types were obtained from metadata supplied by the sample provider rather than from assay-based typing. Study-wide findings and limitations: The amount of clinical and demographic metadata varied by source and participant and was provided uncurated.

In the case of this clone: No antigen is known for it. No much larger clone is present one base from it, and per-base qualities are unavailable.

The immunoSEQ Assay, a bias-controlled multiplex PCR, was used to amplify TCRbeta CDR3 regions from genomic DNA. Regarding the original processing steps: The number of nucleated cells in each sample was estimated from the amplification of reference gene primers within the assay. To quantify the absolute abundance of each unique TCRbeta CDR3 rearrangement, sequence reads were collapsed and filtered. For each sample, productive Simpson clonality was calculated as the square root of Simpson's diversity index over productive rearrangements. TCRdb mirrors the immuneACCESS table, restricted to in-frame sequences. Some clones are absent from its copies; in checked studies, under half trace to an unresolved V gene, and the reason for the others is unknown. D and trimming come from the DNA, and the V and J calls and clone size come from that table. The sample table lists tens of thousands of clones, approximately 82% of them with a count of one. The ten top clones hold over 10% of the sample.

CDR3 length: 14 amino acids, cysteine to phenylalanine. The DNA shown is the 42-base CDR3, in frame from base 1. The germline V gene supplies CDR1 KGHSH and CDR2 LQKENI. Trimming removed 0 bases from V and 4 bases from J, leaving 9 bases between the germline ends. Collaborating institutions collected whole blood in K2EDTA tubes following their own protocols. For TCRbeta analysis, collaborators shipped samples in one of three forms: frozen whole blood, isolated PBMCs, or DNA extracted from either of those sample types. Specimen: peripheral blood. The chain is encoded by TRBV18 joined to TRBJ1-1, and TRBD1 may be the D gene, going by 5 matching bases. This TCR derives from a man older than 75 with acute or convalescent COVID-19. The DNA reads TGTGCCAGCTCACCACCCCGGGGGTCCACTGAAGCTTTCTTT. Its translation is CASSPPRGSTEAFF.